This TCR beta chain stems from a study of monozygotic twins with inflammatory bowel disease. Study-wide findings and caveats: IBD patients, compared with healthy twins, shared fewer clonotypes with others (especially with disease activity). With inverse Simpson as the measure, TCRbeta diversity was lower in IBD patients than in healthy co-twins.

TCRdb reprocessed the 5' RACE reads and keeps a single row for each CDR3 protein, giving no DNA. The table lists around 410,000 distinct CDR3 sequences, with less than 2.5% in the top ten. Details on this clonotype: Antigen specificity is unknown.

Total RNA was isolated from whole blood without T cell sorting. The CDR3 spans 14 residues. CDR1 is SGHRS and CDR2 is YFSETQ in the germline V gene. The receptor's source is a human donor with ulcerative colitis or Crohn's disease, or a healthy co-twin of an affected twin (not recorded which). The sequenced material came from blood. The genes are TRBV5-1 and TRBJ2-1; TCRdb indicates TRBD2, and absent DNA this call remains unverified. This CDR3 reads CASSLDRGVGEQFF.